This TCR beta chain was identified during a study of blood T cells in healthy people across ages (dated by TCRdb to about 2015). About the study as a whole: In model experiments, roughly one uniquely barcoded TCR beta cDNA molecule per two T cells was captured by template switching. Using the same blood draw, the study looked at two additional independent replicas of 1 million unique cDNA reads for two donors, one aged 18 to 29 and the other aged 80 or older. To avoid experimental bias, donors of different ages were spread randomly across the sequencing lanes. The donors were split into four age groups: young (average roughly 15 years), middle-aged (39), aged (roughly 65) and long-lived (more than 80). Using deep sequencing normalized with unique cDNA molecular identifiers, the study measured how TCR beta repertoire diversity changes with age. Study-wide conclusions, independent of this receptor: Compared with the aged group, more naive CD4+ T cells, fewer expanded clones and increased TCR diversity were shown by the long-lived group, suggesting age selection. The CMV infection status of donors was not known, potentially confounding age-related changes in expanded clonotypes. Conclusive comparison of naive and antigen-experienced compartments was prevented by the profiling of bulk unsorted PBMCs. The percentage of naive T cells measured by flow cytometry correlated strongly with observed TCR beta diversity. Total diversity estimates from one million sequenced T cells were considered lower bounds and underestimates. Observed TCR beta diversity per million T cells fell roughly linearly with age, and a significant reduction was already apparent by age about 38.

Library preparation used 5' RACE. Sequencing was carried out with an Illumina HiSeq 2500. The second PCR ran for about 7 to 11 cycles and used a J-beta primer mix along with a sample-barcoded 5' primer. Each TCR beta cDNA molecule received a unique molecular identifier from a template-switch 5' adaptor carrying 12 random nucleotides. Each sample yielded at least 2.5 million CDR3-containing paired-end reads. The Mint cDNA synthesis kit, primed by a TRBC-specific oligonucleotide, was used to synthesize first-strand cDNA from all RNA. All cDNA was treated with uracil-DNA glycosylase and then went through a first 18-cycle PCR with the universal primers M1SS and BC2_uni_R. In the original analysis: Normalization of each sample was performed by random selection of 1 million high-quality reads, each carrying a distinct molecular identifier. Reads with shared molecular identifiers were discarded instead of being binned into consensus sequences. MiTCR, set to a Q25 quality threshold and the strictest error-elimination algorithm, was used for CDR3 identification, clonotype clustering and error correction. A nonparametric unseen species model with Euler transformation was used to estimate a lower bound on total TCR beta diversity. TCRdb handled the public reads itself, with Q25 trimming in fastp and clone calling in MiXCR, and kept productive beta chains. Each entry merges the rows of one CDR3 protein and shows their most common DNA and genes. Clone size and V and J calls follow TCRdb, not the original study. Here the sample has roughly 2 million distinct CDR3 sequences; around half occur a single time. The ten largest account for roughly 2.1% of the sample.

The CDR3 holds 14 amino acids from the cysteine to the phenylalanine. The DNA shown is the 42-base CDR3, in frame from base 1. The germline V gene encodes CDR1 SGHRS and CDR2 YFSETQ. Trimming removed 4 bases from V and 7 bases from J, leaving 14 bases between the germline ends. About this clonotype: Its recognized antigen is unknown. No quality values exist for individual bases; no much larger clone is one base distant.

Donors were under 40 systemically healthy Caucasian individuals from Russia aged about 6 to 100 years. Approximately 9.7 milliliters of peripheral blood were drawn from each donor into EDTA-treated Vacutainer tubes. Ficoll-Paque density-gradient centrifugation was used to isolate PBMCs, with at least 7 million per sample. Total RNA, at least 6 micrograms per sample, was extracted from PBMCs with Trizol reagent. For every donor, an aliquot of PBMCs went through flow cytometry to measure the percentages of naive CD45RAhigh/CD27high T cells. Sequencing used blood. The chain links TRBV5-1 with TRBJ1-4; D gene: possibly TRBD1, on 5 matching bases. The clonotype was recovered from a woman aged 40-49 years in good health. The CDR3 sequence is CASSTDTTSEKLFF. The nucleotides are TGCGCCAGCAGCACGGACACAACCTCTGAAAAACTGTTTTTT.